The TCR beta chain under discussion was sequenced for a study of CD8+ T cells in alopecia areata. cDNA reverse transcribed from extracted RNA served as the sequencing template. Clones were sequenced by immunoSEQ multiplex PCR, and TCRdb holds only the in-frame ones, with some missing. Recorded here are approximately 300,000 clones, none singletons. On the basis of CD4, CD8alpha, NKG2D, NKG2ACE and other markers, pooled cutaneous lymph node cells were sorted. This clone has only a few counts. The genes and germline here are from mouse. Coverage ceases 4 residues before the CDR3 finishes, and the germline J gene fills in the end. The CDR3 sequence is 12 residues long. Germline lookup yields CDR1 GKSSPN and CDR2 SITVG. V lost 4 bases to trimming and J lost 0 bases, with 3 bases between them.

Material for sequencing was CD4+ T cells sorted from a lymph node. The chain recombines TRBV31 with TRBJ2-2; no clear D. This TCR was sampled from a C3H/HeJ mouse with alopecia areata. The strain's MHC type: H2-k. CDR3 residues: CAWTANTGQLYF. CDR3 DNA, as far as it was read: TGTGCCTGGACAGCAAACACCGGG.